The subject of this entry is one TCR beta chain. Its antigen is unknown. Method: immunoSEQ multiplex PCR; TCRdb's copy keeps in-frame clones and lacks some. The top ten hold around 3.8% of the sample, which has 150,000 to 200,000 clones, just under 90% seen once. V lost 3 bases and J lost 1; bases outside the gene matches: 0. The germline V gene has CDR1 SGHNT and CDR2 YENEEA. The CDR3 consists of 15 residues. The record originates from a study of cytomegalovirus exposure and HLA in healthy donors. Findings and caveats of the study: As confirmed in vitro, three CMV-associated chains were specific for CMV antigens. The investigators catalogued 150 to 200 TCR beta chains as cytomegalovirus-associated. A subsequent analysis found that TCR clusters from the first cohort also tended to co-occur in the 110 or so validation repertoires, with about 95% of cluster scores above 0. The dataset shows that most TCR sequences were rare, while some public TCRs occurred in many donors.

The sample was PBMCs. The receptor's source is a man between 18 and 29 years old in good health and CMV-seropositive. The J gene is TRBJ2-1, the V gene TRBV11-3, with 10 bases aligning to TRBD1. This CDR3 is CASSLGQGSYNEQFF. CDR3 DNA sequence: TGTGCCAGCAGCTTGGGACAGGGGTCCTACAATGAGCAGTTCTTC.